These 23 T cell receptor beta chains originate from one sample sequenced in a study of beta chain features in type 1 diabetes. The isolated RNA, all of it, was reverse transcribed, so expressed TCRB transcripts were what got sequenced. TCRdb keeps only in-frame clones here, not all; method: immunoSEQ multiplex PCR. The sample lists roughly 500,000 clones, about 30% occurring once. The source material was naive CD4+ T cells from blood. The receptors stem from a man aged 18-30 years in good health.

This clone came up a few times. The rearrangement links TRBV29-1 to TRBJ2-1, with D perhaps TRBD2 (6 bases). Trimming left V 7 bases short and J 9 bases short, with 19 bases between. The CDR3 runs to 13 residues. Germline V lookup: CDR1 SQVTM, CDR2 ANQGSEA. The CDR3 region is CSARSGSGGEQFF. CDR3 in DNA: TGCAGCGCCCGAAGTGGTAGCGGTGGTGAGCAGTTCTTC.

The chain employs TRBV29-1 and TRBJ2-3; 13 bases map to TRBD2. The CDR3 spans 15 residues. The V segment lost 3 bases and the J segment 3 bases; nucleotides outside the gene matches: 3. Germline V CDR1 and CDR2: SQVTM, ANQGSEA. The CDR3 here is CSVDLTSGRTDTQYF. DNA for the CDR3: TGCAGCGTTGACCTGACTAGCGGGAGGACAGATACGCAGTATTTT.

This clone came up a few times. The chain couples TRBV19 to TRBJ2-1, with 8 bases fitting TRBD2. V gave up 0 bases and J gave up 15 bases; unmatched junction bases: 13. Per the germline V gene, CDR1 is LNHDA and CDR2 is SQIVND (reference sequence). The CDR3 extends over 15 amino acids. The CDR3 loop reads CASSIETAGVVPRFF. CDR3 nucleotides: TGTGCCAGTAGTATAGAAACAGCGGGAGTAGTCCCGCGGTTCTTC. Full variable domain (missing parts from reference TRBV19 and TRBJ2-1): DGGITQSPKYLFRKEGQNVTLSCEQNLNHDAMYWYRQDPGQGLRLIYYSQIVNDFQKGDIAEGYSVSREKKESFPLTVTSAQKNPTAFYLCASSIETAGVVPRFFGPGTRLTVL.

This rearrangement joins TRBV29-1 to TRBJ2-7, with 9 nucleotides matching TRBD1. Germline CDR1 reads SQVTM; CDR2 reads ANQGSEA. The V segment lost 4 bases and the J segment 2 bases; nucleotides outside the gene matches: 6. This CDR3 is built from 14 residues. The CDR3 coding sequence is TGCAGCGTTGTCCGACAGGGGGGCACCTACGAGCAGTACTTC. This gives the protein CSVVRQGGTYEQYF.

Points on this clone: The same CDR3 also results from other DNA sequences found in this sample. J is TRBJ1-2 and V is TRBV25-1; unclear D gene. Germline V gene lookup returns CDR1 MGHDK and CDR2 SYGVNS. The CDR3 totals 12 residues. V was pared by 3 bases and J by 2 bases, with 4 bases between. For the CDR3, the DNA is TGTGCCAGCAGTGATTGGAACTATGGCTACACCTTC. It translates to CASSDWNYGYTF.

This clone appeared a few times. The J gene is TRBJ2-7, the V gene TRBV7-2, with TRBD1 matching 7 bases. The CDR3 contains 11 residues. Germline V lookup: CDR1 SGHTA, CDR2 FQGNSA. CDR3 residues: CAVGQAYEQYF. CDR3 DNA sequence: TGTGCTGTAGGACAGGCCTACGAGCAGTACTTC.

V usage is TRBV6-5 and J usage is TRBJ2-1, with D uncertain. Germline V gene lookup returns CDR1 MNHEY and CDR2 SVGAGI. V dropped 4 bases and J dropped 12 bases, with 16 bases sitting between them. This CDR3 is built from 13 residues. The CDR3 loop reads CASSSGRGIGQFF. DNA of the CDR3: TGTGCCAGCAGTTCCGGTCGCGGAATCGGGCAGTTCTTC.

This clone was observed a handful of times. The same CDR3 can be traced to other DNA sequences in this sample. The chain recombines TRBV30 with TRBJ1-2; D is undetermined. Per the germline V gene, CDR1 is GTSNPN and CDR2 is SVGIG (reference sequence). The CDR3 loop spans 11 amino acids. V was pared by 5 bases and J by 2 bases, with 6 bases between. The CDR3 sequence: CAWSVNYGYTF. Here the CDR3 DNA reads TGTGCCTGGTCGGTAAACTATGGCTACACCTTC.

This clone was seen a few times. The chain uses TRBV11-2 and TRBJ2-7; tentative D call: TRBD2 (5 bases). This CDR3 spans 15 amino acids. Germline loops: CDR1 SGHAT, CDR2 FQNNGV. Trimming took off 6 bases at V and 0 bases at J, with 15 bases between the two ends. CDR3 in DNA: TGTGCCAGCAGTCCGAGAGGGCCCAGCTCCTACGAGCAGTACTTC. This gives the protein CASSPRGPSSYEQYF.

CDR3 sequence reads: CASSLGVSSGTTYEQYF. CDR3 nucleotide sequence: TGCGCCAGCAGCTTGGGCGTTTCTAGCGGGACCACCTACGAGCAGTACTTC. The chain couples TRBV5-1 to TRBJ2-7; the match to TRBD2 covers 9 bases. CDR1 and CDR2 (germline): SGHRS, YFSETQ. After removal of 0 bases from V and 2 bases from J, the junction contained 9 bases not matched to a gene. The CDR3 runs 17 residues.

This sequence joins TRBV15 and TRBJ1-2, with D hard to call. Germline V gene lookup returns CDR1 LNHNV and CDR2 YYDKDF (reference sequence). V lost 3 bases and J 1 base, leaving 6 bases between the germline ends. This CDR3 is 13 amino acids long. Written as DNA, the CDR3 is TGTGCCACCAGCAGCCAGCTTAACTATGGCTACACCTTC. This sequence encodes CATSSQLNYGYTF.

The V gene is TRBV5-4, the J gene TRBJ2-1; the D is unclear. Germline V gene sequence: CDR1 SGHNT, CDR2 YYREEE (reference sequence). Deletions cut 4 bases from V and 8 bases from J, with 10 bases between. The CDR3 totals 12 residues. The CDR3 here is CASSPRRDEQFF. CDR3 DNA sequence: TGTGCCAGCAGCCCTAGGAGAGATGAGCAGTTCTTC. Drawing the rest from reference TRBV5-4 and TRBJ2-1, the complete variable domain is ETGVTQSPTHLIKTRGQQVTLRCSSQSGHNTVSWYQQALGQGPQFIFQYYREEENGRGNFPPRFSGLQFPNYSSELNVNALELDDSALYLCASSPRRDEQFFGPGTRLTVL.

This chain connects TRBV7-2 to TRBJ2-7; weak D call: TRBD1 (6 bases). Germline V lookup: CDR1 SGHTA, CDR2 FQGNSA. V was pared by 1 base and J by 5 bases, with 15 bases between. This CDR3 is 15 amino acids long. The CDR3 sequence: CASSLGVGRGHEQYF. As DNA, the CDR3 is TGTGCCAGCAGCTTAGGGGTGGGCAGGGGCCACGAGCAGTACTTC.

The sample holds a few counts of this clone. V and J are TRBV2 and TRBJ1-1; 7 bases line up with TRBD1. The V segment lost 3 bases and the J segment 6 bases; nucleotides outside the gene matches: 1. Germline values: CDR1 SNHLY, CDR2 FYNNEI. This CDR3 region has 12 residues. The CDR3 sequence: CASSEQGAEAFF. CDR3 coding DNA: TGTGCCAGCAGTGAGCAGGGGGCTGAAGCTTTCTTT.

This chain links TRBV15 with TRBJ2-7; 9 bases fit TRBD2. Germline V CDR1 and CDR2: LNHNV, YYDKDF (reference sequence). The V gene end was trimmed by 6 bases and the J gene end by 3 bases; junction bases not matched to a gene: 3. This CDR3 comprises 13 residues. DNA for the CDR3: TGTGCCACCAGATCTAGCGGGATCTACGAGCAGTACTTC. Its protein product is CATRSSGIYEQYF.

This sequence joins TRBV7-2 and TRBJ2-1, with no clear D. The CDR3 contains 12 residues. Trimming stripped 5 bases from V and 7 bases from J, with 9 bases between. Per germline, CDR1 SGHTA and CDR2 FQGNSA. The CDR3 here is CASSTARNEQFF. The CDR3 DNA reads TGTGCCAGCAGCACCGCTAGGAATGAGCAGTTCTTC. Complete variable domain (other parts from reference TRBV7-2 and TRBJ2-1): GAGVSQSPSNKVTEKGKDVELRCDPISGHTALYWYRQSLGQGLEFLIYFQGNSAPDKSGLPSDRFSAERTGGSVSTLTIQRTQQEDSAVYLCASSTARNEQFFGPGTRLTVL.

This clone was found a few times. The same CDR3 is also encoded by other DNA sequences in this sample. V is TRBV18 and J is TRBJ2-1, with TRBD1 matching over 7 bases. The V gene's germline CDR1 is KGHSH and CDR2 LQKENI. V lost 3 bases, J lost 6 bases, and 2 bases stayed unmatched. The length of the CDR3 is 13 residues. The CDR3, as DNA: TGTGCCAGCTCACCTGACAGGGTCAATGAGCAGTTCTTC. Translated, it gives CASSPDRVNEQFF.

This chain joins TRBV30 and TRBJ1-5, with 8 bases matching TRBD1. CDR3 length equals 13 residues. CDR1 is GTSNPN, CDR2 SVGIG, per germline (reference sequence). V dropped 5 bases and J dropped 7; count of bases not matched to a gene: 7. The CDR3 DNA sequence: TGTGCCTGGGCGGACAGGGAAGGCCAGCCCCAGCATTTT. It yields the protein CAWADREGQPQHF.

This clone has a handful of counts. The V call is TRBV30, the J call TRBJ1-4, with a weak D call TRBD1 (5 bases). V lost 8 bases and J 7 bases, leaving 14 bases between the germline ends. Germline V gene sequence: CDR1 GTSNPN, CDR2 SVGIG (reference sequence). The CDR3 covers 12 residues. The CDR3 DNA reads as TGTGCCCGGGGACCTGGACGTGAAAAACTGTTTTTT. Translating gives CARGPGREKLFF.

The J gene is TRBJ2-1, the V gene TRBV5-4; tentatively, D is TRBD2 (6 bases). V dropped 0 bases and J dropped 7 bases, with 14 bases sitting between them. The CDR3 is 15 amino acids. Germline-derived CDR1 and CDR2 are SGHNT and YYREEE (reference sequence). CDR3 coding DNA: TGTGCCAGCAGCTTGGACGGGAGCGGTCCTAATGAGCAGTTCTTC. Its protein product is CASSLDGSGPNEQFF.

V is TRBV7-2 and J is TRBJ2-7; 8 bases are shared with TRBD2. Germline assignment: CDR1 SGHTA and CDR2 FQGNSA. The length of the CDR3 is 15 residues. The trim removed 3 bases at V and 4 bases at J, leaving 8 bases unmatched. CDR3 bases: TGTGCCAGCAGCTTTCATCGGGGGGGCCCTTACGAGCAGTACTTC. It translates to CASSFHRGGPYEQYF.

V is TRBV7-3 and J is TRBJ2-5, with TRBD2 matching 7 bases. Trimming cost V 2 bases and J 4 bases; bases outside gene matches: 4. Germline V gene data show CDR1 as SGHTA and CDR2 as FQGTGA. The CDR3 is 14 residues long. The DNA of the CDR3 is TGTGCCAGCAGCTTAGCGGGAGCAGGAGAGACCCAGTACTTC. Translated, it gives CASSLAGAGETQYF. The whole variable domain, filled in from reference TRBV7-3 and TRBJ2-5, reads GAGVSQTPSNKVTEKGKYVELRCDPISGHTALYWYRQSLGQGPEFLIYFQGTGAADDSGLPNDRFFAVRPEGSVSTLKIQRTERGDSAVYLCASSLAGAGETQYFGPGTRLLVL.

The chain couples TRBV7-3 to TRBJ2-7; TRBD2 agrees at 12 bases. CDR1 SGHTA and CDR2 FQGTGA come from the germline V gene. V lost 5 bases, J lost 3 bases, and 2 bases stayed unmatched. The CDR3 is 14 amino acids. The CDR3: CASSVTSGSYEQYF. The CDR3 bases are TGTGCCAGCAGCGTGACTAGCGGGAGCTACGAGCAGTACTTC.